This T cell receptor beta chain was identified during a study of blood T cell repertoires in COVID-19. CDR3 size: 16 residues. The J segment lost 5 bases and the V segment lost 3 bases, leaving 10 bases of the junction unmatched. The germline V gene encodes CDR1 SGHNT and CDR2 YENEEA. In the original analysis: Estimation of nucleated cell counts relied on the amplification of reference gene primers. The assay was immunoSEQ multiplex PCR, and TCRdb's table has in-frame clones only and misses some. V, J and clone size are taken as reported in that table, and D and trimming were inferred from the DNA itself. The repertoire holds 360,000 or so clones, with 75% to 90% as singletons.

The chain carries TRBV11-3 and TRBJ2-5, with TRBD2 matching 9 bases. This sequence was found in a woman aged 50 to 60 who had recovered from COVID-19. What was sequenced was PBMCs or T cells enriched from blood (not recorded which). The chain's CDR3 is CASSFGIAGVTETQYF. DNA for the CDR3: TGTGCCAGCAGCTTCGGAATAGCGGGGGTCACGGAGACCCAGTACTTC.